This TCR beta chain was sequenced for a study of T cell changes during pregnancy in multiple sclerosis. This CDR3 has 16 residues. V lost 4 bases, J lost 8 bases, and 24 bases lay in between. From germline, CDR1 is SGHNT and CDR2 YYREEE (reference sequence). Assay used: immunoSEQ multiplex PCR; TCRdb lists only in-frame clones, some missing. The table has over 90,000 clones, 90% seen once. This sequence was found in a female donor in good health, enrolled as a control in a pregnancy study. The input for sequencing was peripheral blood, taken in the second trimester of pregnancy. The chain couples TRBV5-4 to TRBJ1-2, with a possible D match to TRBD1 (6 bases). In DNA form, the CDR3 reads TGTGCCAGCAGCGCGGGGAGGGCAGGGGAAGTTGGAGGCTACACCTTC. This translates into CASSAGRAGEVGGYTF.